Sequencing of this TCR beta chain was carried out in a study of T cells in women clearing cervical HPV infection. Study in general: Controls gave blood once infection was undetectable; cases at lesion identification. Cases' blood sampling followed lesion detection by median roughly 150 days (90 to 200).

Assay: immunoSEQ multiplex PCR; the TCRdb copy retains only in-frame clones and omits some. This sample contains some 33,000 clones. Germline V gene lookup returns CDR1 SNHLY and CDR2 FYNNEI. This CDR3 region has 13 residues. Dot-blot hybridization genotyped cervical HPV amplified with MY09/MY11 PCR. Notes on the study in general: Unknown T-cell numbers per sample may underlie the richness differences.

A word on this clone: Its antigen is currently unknown. Coverage ceases 3 residues before the CDR3 finishes, and the germline J gene fills in the end.

This receptor was obtained from a woman aged 18-69 years with a cervical HPV16 infection that either progressed to CIN3+ or cleared (not recorded which). The chain carries TRBV2 and TRBJ2-3, with D unclear. Input material: blood buffy coat. The CDR3 spells CASSAQENQPQYF. The covered CDR3 bases are TGTGCCAGCAGTGCTCAGGAGAATCAGCCG. The full variable domain, rest sourced from reference TRBV2 and TRBJ2-3, is EPEVTQTPSHQVTQMGQEVILRCVPISNHLYFYWYRQILGQKVEFLVSFYNNEISEKSEIFDDQFSVERPDGSNFTLKIRSTKLEDSAMYFCASSAQENQPQYFGPGTRLTVL.